The 32 T cell receptor beta chains in this list originate from one sample, sequenced in a study of metastatic and nonmetastatic thyroid tumors. Each patient came to thyroid surgery without any prior treatment (of any kind). TCRdb recomputed clones from the PCR reads via MiXCR. The sample has some 23,000 clones, 20% seen once. Sequencing input: adjacent normal tissue. These receptors were taken from a female donor with papillary thyroid cancer or a benign thyroid nodule (not recorded which). Some clones in this sample may be carry-over from other donors' samples.

This clone was observed many times. The genes are TRBV5-6 and TRBJ1-6, with TRBD1 matching 7 bases. The CDR3 has 17 amino acids. The germline gives CDR1 SGHDT, CDR2 YYEEEE. V lost 0 bases, J lost 8 bases, and 11 bases stayed unmatched. The CDR3 DNA follows: TGTGCCAGCAGCTTGGCCGCAAGGGGGCGTGGGGATTCACCCCTCCACTTT. This translates into CASSLAARGRGDSPLHF.

This clone was found many times. The genes are TRBV6-2 or TRBV6-3 and TRBJ2-7; D possibly corresponds to TRBD1 (6 bases). Trimming removed 2 bases from V and 2 bases from J, with 13 bases in between. Looked up from germline, CDR1 is MNHEY and CDR2 is SVGEGT. The CDR3 has 15 residues. The CDR3 loop reads CASSYPTGVAYEQYF. In DNA form, the CDR3 reads TGTGCCAGCAGTTACCCGACAGGCGTCGCCTACGAGCAGTACTTC.

To note about this clone: This may be a read error: a much more frequent sequence differs by one nucleotide. Other DNA sequences of this sample code for an identical CDR3. CDR3 loop: CAGSAGGQGGTEAFF. CDR3 coding DNA: TGTGCCGGCAGCGCTGGGGGGCAGGGAGGCACTGAAGCTTTCTTT. The chain is built from TRBV9 and TRBJ1-1, with D tentatively TRBD1 (6 bases). Germline CDR1 and CDR2: SGDLS and YYNGEE. The CDR3 totals 15 residues.

This clone was seen many times. The rearrangement links TRBV11-1 to TRBJ1-2; D call uncertain. V lost 8 bases and J 2 bases, leaving 12 bases between the germline ends. The germline gives CDR1 SGHAT, CDR2 FQDESV (reference sequence). The CDR3 length is 13 residues. In DNA form, the CDR3 reads TGTGCCAGCGAAGACACTGGGAACTATGGCTACACCTTC. Translated, it gives CASEDTGNYGYTF.

This clone was seen only a few times. The V call is TRBV2, the J call TRBJ2-3; no definite D call. Germline values: CDR1 SNHLY, CDR2 FYNNEI. The V end was cut by 7 bases, the J end by 0 bases, with 14 bases between. The CDR3 consists of 15 residues. The CDR3, as DNA: TGTGCCAGCATCCCCCTCCTAGGTAGCACAGATACGCAGTATTTT. Translated: CASIPLLGSTDTQYF. The full variable domain, rest sourced from reference TRBV2 and TRBJ2-3, is EPEVTQTPSHQVTQMGQEVILRCVPISNHLYFYWYRQILGQKVEFLVSFYNNEISEKSEIFDDQFSVERPDGSNFTLKIRSTKLEDSAMYFCASIPLLGSTDTQYFGPGTRLTVL.

This clone is medium-sized by share. This chain uses TRBV6-1 with TRBJ1-6; D call uncertain. The CDR3 is 13 residues long. Germline V gene sequence: CDR1 MNHNS, CDR2 SASEGT. Trimming removed 5 bases at V and 8 bases at J, with 10 bases between. CDR3 nucleotide sequence: TGTGCCAGCAGTTATCTTGTGGATTCACCCCTCCACTTT. Amino acid sequence: CASSYLVDSPLHF.

This clone was detected many times. V and J are TRBV6-1 and TRBJ1-5; no firm D call. CDR1 is MNHNS and CDR2 is SASEGT in the germline V gene. The length of the CDR3 is 12 residues. The ends were cut back, 4 bases at V and 6 bases at J, with 7 bases in the middle. The CDR3 sequence is CASSAPSQPQHF. CDR3 nucleotides: TGTGCCAGCAGTGCCCCCAGTCAGCCCCAGCATTTT.

As for this clone: At one end, the junction sequence differs from germline, possibly due to a read error. The V gene is TRBV28, the J gene TRBJ2-3, with D tentatively TRBD1 (6 bases). The CDR3 spans 16 residues. CDR1 is MDHEN and CDR2 is SYDVKM in the germline V gene. The DNA for the CDR3 is TGTGCCAGCAGACCATTGCGGGCACAGGGTTTTAATACGCATTATTTT. Translating it yields CASRPLRAQGFNTHYF.

The sample holds many counts of this clone. V gene TRBV5-1 combines with J gene TRBJ2-7; no definite D call. CDR1 and CDR2 (germline): SGHRS, YFSETQ. There are 12 residues in the CDR3. Trimming took 5 bases from V and 0 from J, leaving 6 bases between them. The CDR3 bases are TGCGCCAGCAGTGACGACTCCTACGAGCAGTACTTC. Translated, it gives CASSDDSYEQYF.

By share, this clone ranks as medium-sized. The chain is built from TRBV6-6 and TRBJ2-2; TRBD1 matches 7 bases. The CDR3 extends over 17 amino acids. Losses at the gene ends were 0 bases for V and 9 bases for J; bases not matched to a gene: 13. Germline V lookup: CDR1 MNHNY, CDR2 SVGAGI (reference sequence). CDR3 sequence: CASSYSTQGWNDRELFF. CDR3 DNA sequence: TGTGCCAGCAGTTACTCGACACAGGGGTGGAATGACCGGGAGCTGTTTTTT.

This clone was seen a handful of times. The chain employs TRBV11-1 and TRBJ1-2; 12 bases fit TRBD1. The CDR3 sequence is 16 residues long. Germline V gene lookup returns CDR1 SGHAT and CDR2 FQDESV (reference sequence). Trimming took 5 bases from V and 6 from J; bases not matched to a gene: 10. The CDR3 DNA follows: TGTGCCAGCAGCGGGACAGGGGGCGCGCTCCAAAATGGCTACACCTTC. Its translation is CASSGTGGALQNGYTF.

There are many counts of this clone. The chain uses TRBV6-1 and TRBJ1-5; TRBD1 is a possible D gene (6 bases). Per germline, CDR1 MNHNS and CDR2 SASEGT. The length of the CDR3 is 14 residues. Deletions cut 8 bases from V and 3 bases from J, with 14 bases between. CDR3 nucleotide sequence: TGTGCCAGCCACCCACAGGGAAACAATCAGCCCCAGCATTTT. Its protein is CASHPQGNNQPQHF.

Regarding this clone: The CDR3 ends on some other residue instead of the conserved phenylalanine or tryptophan, so this is likely a read error. The CDR3 spells CASRRGTGSGELFV. In DNA form, the CDR3 reads TGTGCCAGCAGGAGGGGTACAGGGAGCGGGGAGCTGTTTGTT. The V call is TRBV12-3 or TRBV12-4, the J call TRBJ2-2; D is perhaps TRBD1 (6 bases). The ends were cut back, 6 bases at V and 7 bases at J, with 15 bases in the middle. The CDR3 spans 14 residues.

With respect to this clone: The conserved closing phenylalanine or tryptophan is absent in this CDR3, likely reflecting a read error. The DNA is omitted, as the CDR3 cannot be located on it reliably, and the CDR3 follows TCRdb's listing. The V and J genes are TRBV19 and TRBJ2-3. The CDR3 is 12 residues long, counting both termini. Germline lookup yields CDR1 LNHDA and CDR2 SQIVND (reference sequence). The CDR3 region is CASKAQAGTQCL.

This clone is termed medium-sized (0.01 to 0.1%). This sequence joins TRBV6-1 and TRBJ1-1; D unresolved. Germline CDR1 is MNHNS and CDR2 is SASEGT. This CDR3 has 12 amino acids. Trimming shortened V by 5 bases and J by 1 base, and 5 bases separated the two germline ends. The CDR3 loop reads CASSRRNTEAFF. Written as DNA, the CDR3 is TGTGCCAGCAGTAGAAGGAACACTGAAGCTTTCTTT.

This clone showed up many times. The V and J genes are TRBV20-1 and TRBJ2-3; D call uncertain. This CDR3 contains 13 residues. The germline V gene has CDR1 DFQATT and CDR2 SNEGSKA (reference sequence). V gave up 3 bases and J gave up 2 bases, with 9 bases separating them. CDR3 sequence reads: CSASLPYTDTQYF. CDR3 coding DNA: TGCAGTGCTAGTTTACCCTACACAGATACGCAGTATTTT.

This clone was seen a few times. This rearrangement joins TRBV11-3 to TRBJ2-4, with D maybe TRBD2 (5 bases). CDR1 SGHNT and CDR2 YENEEA come from the germline V gene. Trimming removed 5 bases from V and 3 bases from J, with 5 bases in between. This CDR3 spans 12 amino acids. For the CDR3, the DNA is TGTGCCAGCAGCCGGGACAAAAACATTCAGTACTTC. Its protein is CASSRDKNIQYF.

This clone was counted only a few times. The CDR3 region is CASSSPNRGSYEQYF. Written as DNA, the CDR3 is TGTGCCAGCAGTTCACCTAACAGGGGTTCCTACGAGCAGTACTTC. V and J are TRBV12-3 or TRBV12-4 and TRBJ2-7, with 7 positions matching TRBD1. After removal of 4 bases from V and 1 base from J, the junction contained 7 bases not matched to a gene. The CDR3 consists of 15 residues.

This clone was counted many times. CDR3 in DNA: TGTGCCAGCAGCCACAGGGATGATGAGCAGTTCTTC. Encoded protein: CASSHRDDEQFF. The chain combines TRBV7-9 with TRBJ2-1; possibly TRBD1 for D (6 bases). V gave up 5 bases and J gave up 8 bases, with 10 bases separating them. Germline-derived CDR1 and CDR2 are SEHNR and FQNEAQ (reference sequence). The CDR3 totals 12 residues.

The sample holds one count of this clone. This chain links TRBV30 with TRBJ2-7; D gene unclear. The CDR3 consists of 14 residues. Germline V CDR1 and CDR2: GTSNPN, SVGIG (reference sequence). Trimming cost V 4 bases and J 0 bases, with 13 bases left between them. CDR3 DNA sequence: TGTGCCTGGAAAACGGACCTCCGCTCCTACGAGCAGTACTTC. It encodes CAWKTDLRSYEQYF.

This clone has ten or more counts. This sequence joins TRBV29-1 and TRBJ2-2; a weak D match, TRBD2 (5 bases). Germline lookup yields CDR1 SQVTM and CDR2 ANQGSEA. The V end was cut by 4 bases, the J end by 4 bases, with 10 bases between. The CDR3 is 13 residues long. The CDR3 spells CSVGLTSTGELFF. The CDR3 DNA is TGCAGCGTTGGCCTTACTAGCACCGGGGAGCTGTTTTTT.

The sample holds many counts of this clone. This sequence may be a read error, since a much larger clone differs from it by one base. The gene calls are TRBV5-6 and TRBJ2-7, with 10 bases aligning to TRBD1. V lost 3 bases and J lost 3; bases outside the gene matches: 0. Germline assignment: CDR1 SGHDT and CDR2 YYEEEE. The CDR3 length is 13 residues. As DNA, the CDR3 is TGTGCCAGCAGCTGGACAGGGGGCTACGAGCAGTACTTC. This encodes CASSWTGGYEQYF.

This clone was detected many times. V is TRBV5-5 and J is TRBJ2-2; perhaps TRBD2 as D (5 bases). The CDR3 sequence is 13 residues long. Germline V gene lookup returns CDR1 SGHKS and CDR2 YYEKEE (reference sequence). V gave up 0 bases and J gave up 6 bases, with 6 bases separating them. The CDR3 coding sequence is TGTGCCAGCAGCTTGGGGCGGGCCGGGGAGCTGTTTTTT. Translation gives CASSLGRAGELFF. The full variable domain, its missing parts supplied by reference TRBV5-5 and TRBJ2-2, is DAGVTQSPTHLIKTRGQQVTLRCSPISGHKSVSWYQQVLGQGPQFIFQYYEKEERGRGNFPDRFSARQFPNYSSELNVNALLLGDSALYLCASSLGRAGELFFGEGSRLTVL.

By proportion, this clone is large. DNA of the CDR3: TGTGCCATCAGTGTAGGGCGGTATTACAATGAGCAGTTCTTC. Protein product: CAISVGRYYNEQFF. The gene calls are TRBV10-3 and TRBJ2-1; no definite D call. Trimming cost V 4 bases and J 4 bases, with 11 bases left between them. This CDR3 has 14 residues. CDR1 and CDR2 (germline): ENHRY, SYGVKD.

This clone was seen only a few times. The rearrangement links TRBV24-1 to TRBJ2-5; D gene unclear. The germline gives CDR1 KGHDR, CDR2 SFDVKD. The CDR3 is made up of 15 amino acids. Trimming left V 4 bases short and J 0 bases short, with 11 bases between. CDR3 in amino acids: CATSEEGPNQETQYF. The CDR3 bases are TGTGCCACCAGTGAGGAAGGACCGAACCAAGAGACCCAGTACTTC.

A note on this clone: One end of the junction fails to match germline, which may point to a read error. The V gene is TRBV6-1, the J gene TRBJ2-3; TRBD2 might be the D (6 bases). Per germline, CDR1 MNHNS and CDR2 SASEGT. The CDR3 totals 16 residues. The CDR3 DNA follows: TGTGCCAGCAGTCGGAGCTTTAGCGGTAGCACAGATAAGCAGTATTTT. This codes for CASSRSFSGSTDKQYF.

Only a few counts were recorded for this clone. This may stem from a read error, because a much larger clone lies one nucleotide away. Other DNA sequences within the sample encode an identical CDR3. The chain couples TRBV29-1 to TRBJ2-2; 8 bases are a match to TRBD2. The CDR3 covers 13 residues. From germline, CDR1 is SQVTM and CDR2 ANQGSEA. The CDR3 bases are TGCAGCGTTGGCGGGGGGTGGACCGGTGAGCTGTTTTTT. It is translated as CSVGGGWTGELFF.

Ten or more counts support this clone. The genes are TRBV20-1 and TRBJ2-3; tentative D call: TRBD2 (6 bases). The CDR3 is 15 amino acids. Germline V gene sequence: CDR1 DFQATT, CDR2 SNEGSKA (reference sequence). V gave up 0 bases and J gave up 2 bases, with 12 bases separating them. The CDR3 loop is CSARDGGATTDTQYF. In DNA form, the CDR3 reads TGCAGTGCTAGAGACGGAGGGGCCACCACAGATACGCAGTATTTT.

This clone is labeled as medium-sized. This chain links TRBV6-1 with TRBJ1-6, with TRBD1 identical over 7 bases. Germline CDR1 is MNHNS and CDR2 is SASEGT. The CDR3 sequence is 16 residues long. V gave up 5 bases and J gave up 5 bases; unmatched junction bases: 9. The CDR3 reads CASSSYYTGDNSPLHF. The CDR3 DNA is TGTGCCAGCAGTTCCTACTATACAGGGGATAATTCACCCCTCCACTTT.

This clone was observed a handful of times. J is TRBJ1-2 and V is TRBV7-9, with D perhaps matching TRBD1 (5 bases). CDR3 length: 12 residues. Looked up from germline, CDR1 is SEHNR and CDR2 is FQNEAQ (reference sequence). V was cut by 4 bases and J by 8 bases, with 11 bases left in between. The CDR3: CASSYRDLGYTF. CDR3 sequence (DNA): TGTGCCAGCAGCTACCGGGACCTAGGCTACACCTTC.

This chain joins TRBV7-2 and TRBJ2-7; TRBD1 aligns across 9 bases. The CDR3 contains 15 residues. Germline V gene sequence: CDR1 SGHTA, CDR2 FQGNSA. Germline trimming cut 6 bases from V and 4 bases from J; bases unmatched to any gene: 10. CDR3 DNA: TGTGCCAGCAGTTTAACAGGGGGCAGTGGGTACGAGCAGTACTTC. Translation: CASSLTGGSGYEQYF.

In the case of this clone: One end of the junction does not line up with germline, which may come from a read error. V and J are TRBV7-3 and TRBJ2-1; 7 bases line up with TRBD1. The CDR3 spans 15 residues. From germline, CDR1 is SGHTA and CDR2 FQGTGA. CDR3 protein: CASSLTGTDNNEQFF. The CDR3 nucleotides are TGTGCCAGCAGCCTAACCGGGACAGACAACAATGAGCAGTTCTTC.